This T cell receptor beta chain was recovered during a study of T cells after yellow fever vaccination. Study outcomes and limitations: Clonotypes appearing in both CD4 and CD8 compartments existed, and their share was small. Sorted repertoires could include abundant contaminating clonotypes from bulk cells.

The CDR3 length is 17 residues. V lost 2 bases and J lost 4; bases outside the gene matches: 14. Germline V lookup: CDR1 DFQATT, CDR2 SNEGSKA (reference sequence). Note on this clonotype: Its antigen is undetermined.

TCRdb recomputed calls from the 5' RACE reads with MiXCR, one row per CDR3 protein. Among hundreds of thousands of distinct CDR3 sequences listed, around a fifth were seen once. The source of this sequence is a man in his late teens or twenties who received the YFV17D yellow fever vaccine. The sequences come from PBMCs, collected 21 days after the first yellow fever vaccination. V usage is TRBV20-1 and J usage is TRBJ2-1, with 7 nucleotides matching TRBD2. CDR3 sequence (DNA): TGCAGTGCTAGACCCGGTTTTGGCGGGGGATTATACAATGAGCAGTTCTTC. It codes for CSARPGFGGGLYNEQFF.